These 10 T cell receptor beta chains originate from one sample sequenced in a study of blood T cell repertoires in COVID-19. Sequenced by immunoSEQ multiplex PCR; TCRdb stores in-frame clones only, minus some. The table has 80,000 to 130,000 clones, approximately 92% seen once. Source material: peripheral blood. The receptors were gathered from a man in his 70s with acute or convalescent COVID-19.

The rearrangement joins TRBV5-6 to TRBJ2-1; TRBD2 is a possible D gene (5 bases). Trimming cost V 0 bases and J 6 bases, with 13 bases left between them. Germline V gene data show CDR1 as SGHDT and CDR2 as YYEEEE. The CDR3 extends over 15 amino acids. The CDR3 DNA sequence: TGTGCCAGCAGCTTGGGAGGGCACCATGTCAATGAGCAGTTCTTC. Amino acid sequence: CASSLGGHHVNEQFF.

The rearrangement joins TRBV7-8 to TRBJ1-1; D gene ambiguous. The CDR3 runs to 13 residues. Trimming left V 7 bases short and J 2 bases short, with 11 bases between. Germline loops: CDR1 SGHVS, CDR2 FQNEAQ. CDR3 sequence (DNA): TGTGCCAGCACCCTCCGGGGTAACACTGAAGCTTTCTTT. This translates into CASTLRGNTEAFF. Supplemented by reference TRBV7-8 and TRBJ1-1, the full variable domain reads GAGVSQSPRYKVAKRGQDVALRCDPISGHVSLFWYQQALGQGPEFLTYFQNEAQLDKSGLPSDRFFAERPEGSVSTLKIQRTQQEDSAVYLCASTLRGNTEAFFGQGTRLTVV.

The gene calls are TRBV19 and TRBJ1-1, with 7 bases matching TRBD1. V trimming: 2 bases; J trimming: 8 bases; junction bases outside the gene matches: 5. CDR1 is LNHDA and CDR2 is SQIVND in the germline V gene (reference sequence). The CDR3 sequence is 13 residues long. In DNA form, the CDR3 reads TGTGCCAGTAGTATAAGGGACAGCTGGGAAGCTTTCTTT. Its translation is CASSIRDSWEAFF.

A single count supports this clone. The chain employs TRBV19 and TRBJ1-1, with TRBD1 as a possible D gene (6 bases). V was cut by 6 bases and J by 1 base, with 9 bases left in between. CDR1 is LNHDA, CDR2 SQIVND, per germline (reference sequence). This CDR3 has 13 amino acids. The CDR3 sequence: CASRPGANTEAFF. The CDR3 nucleotides read TGTGCCAGTAGGCCAGGGGCGAACACTGAAGCTTTCTTT.

The rearrangement links TRBV27 to TRBJ1-1; D possibly corresponds to TRBD1 (6 bases). In germline, CDR1 is MNHEY, CDR2 SMNVEV (reference sequence). The CDR3 is 13 residues long. Trimming took 6 bases from V and 4 from J, leaving 12 bases between them. The CDR3 sequence is CASSTGYSTEAFF. The CDR3, as DNA: TGTGCCAGCAGCACAGGGTATAGCACTGAAGCTTTCTTT.

For this clone: This same CDR3 is encoded by further DNA sequences in the sample. V usage is TRBV11-2 and J usage is TRBJ1-2; D gene ambiguous. CDR1 is SGHAT, CDR2 FQNNGV, per germline. The CDR3 sequence is 15 residues long. V lost 0 bases to trimming and J lost 0 bases, with 8 bases between them. The CDR3 spells CASSLEAGANYGYTF. The DNA for the CDR3 is TGTGCCAGCAGCTTAGAGGCGGGAGCTAACTATGGCTACACCTTC.

This clone showed up just once. The chain links TRBV4-1 to TRBJ2-7; TRBD2 might be the D (6 bases). Germline CDR1 is MGHRA and CDR2 is YSYEKL. CDR3 length equals 14 residues. The V and J ends lost 1 base and 7 bases respectively, with 14 bases between them. The CDR3 here is CASSQVAPGEEQYF. The DNA of the CDR3 is TGCGCCAGCAGCCAAGTAGCGCCGGGGGAGGAGCAGTACTTC.

V gene TRBV7-9 combines with J gene TRBJ1-1; 7 positions match TRBD1. Germline CDR1 reads SEHNR; CDR2 reads FQNEAQ (reference sequence). CDR3 length equals 15 residues. Trimming removed 4 bases from V and 2 bases from J; junction bases left unmatched: 7. This CDR3 is CASSSMTGINTEAFF. The CDR3 DNA is TGTGCCAGCAGCTCGATGACAGGGATCAACACTGAAGCTTTCTTT.

The chain uses TRBV6-6 and TRBJ1-1, with 8 positions matching TRBD1. CDR1 and CDR2 (germline): MNHNY, SVGAGI (reference sequence). There are 13 residues in the CDR3. The V and J ends lost 6 bases and 7 bases, in that order; junction bases with no gene match: 7. As DNA, the CDR3 is TGTGCCAGCAGGTCGACAGGGGCGGATGAAGCTTTCTTT. Translating gives CASRSTGADEAFF.

V gene TRBV4-2 combines with J gene TRBJ2-5; 9 bases fit TRBD2. J was trimmed by 5 bases and V by 0 bases; bases with no gene match: 10. The CDR3 is 17 amino acids. Germline V gene lookup returns CDR1 LGHNA and CDR2 YNFKEQ. The CDR3 DNA reads TGTGCCAGCAGCCAAGAGGGCGGCGGGAGGGCACGGGAGACCCAGTACTTC. The encoded protein is CASSQEGGGRARETQYF.